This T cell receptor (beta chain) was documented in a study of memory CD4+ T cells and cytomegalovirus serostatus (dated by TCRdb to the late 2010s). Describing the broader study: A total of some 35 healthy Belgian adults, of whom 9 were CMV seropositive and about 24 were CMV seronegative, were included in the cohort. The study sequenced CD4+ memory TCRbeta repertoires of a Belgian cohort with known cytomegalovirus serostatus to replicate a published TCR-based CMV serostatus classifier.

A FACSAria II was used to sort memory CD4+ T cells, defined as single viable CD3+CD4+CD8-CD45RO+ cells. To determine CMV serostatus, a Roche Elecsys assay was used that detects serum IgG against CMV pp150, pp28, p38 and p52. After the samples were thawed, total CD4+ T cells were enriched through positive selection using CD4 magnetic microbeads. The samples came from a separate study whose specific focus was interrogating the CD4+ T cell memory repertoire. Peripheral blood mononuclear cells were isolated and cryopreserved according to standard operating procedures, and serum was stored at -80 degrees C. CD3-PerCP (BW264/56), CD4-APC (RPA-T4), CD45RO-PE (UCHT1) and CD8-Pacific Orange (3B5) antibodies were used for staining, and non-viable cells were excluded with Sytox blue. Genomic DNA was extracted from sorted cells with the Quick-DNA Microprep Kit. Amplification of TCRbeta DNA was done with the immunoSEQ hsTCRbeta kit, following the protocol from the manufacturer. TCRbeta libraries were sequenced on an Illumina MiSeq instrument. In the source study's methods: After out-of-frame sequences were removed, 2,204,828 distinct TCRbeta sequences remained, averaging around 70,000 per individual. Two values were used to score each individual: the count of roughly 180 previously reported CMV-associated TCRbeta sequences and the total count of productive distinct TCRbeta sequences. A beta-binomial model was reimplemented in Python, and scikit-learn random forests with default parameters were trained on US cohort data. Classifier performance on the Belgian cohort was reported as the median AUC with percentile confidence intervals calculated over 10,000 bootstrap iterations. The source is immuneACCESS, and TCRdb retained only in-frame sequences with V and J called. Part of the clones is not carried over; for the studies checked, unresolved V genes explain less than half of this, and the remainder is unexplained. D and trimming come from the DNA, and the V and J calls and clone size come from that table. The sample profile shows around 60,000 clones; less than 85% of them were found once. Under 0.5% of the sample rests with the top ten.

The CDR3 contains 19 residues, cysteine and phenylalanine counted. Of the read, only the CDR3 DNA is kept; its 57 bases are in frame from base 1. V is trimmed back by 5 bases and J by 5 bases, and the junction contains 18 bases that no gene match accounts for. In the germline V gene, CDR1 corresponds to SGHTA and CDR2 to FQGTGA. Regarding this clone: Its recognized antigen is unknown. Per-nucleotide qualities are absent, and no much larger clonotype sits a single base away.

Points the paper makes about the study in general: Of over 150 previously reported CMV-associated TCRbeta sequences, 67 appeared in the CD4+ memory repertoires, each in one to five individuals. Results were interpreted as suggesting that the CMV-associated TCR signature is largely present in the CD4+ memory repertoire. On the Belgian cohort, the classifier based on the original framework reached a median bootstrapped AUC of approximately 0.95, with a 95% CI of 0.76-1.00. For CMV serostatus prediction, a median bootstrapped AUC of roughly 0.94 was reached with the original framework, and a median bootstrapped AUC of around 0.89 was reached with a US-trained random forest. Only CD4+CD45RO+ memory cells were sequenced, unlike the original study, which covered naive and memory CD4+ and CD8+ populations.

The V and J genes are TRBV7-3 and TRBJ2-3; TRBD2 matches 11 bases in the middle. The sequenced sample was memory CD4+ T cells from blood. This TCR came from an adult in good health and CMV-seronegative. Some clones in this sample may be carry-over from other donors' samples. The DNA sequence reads TGTGCCAGCAGCCATCCGATAGCGGGAGGGCCCGGTGGCGGAGATACGCAGTATTTT. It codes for CASSHPIAGGPGGGDTQYF.